A selection of T cell receptor beta chains follows, all from one sample in a study of T-cell memory formation after mild COVID-19. Each CDR3 protein gets one entry after TCRdb re-called the 5' RACE reads with MiXCR. The sample lists around 450,000 distinct CDR3 sequences; about 19% were seen once. Material for sequencing was PBMCs or a T cell subset sorted from them (not recorded which). Source of these receptors: an adult woman who had mild COVID-19 (a few samples of this study predate the infection). Cell type and time point are not known. CDR3s leave out the opening cysteine and the closing phenylalanine or tryptophan.

>TRBV9|TRBJ2-3
ASSVLTESTDTQY
>TRBV12-3/TRBV12-4|TRBJ2-1
ASSLLTSLQGAYNEQF
>TRBV4-1|TRBJ2-3
ASRDTGTSTDTQY
>TRBV2|TRBJ1-1
ASWGPRNTEAF
>TRBV11-3|TRBJ2-1
ASAKGGGHYNEQF
>TRBV29-1|TRBJ2-2
SVRLAGGRTGTTGELF
>TRBV12-3/TRBV12-4|TRBJ1-5
ASRRQGSNQPQH
>TRBV19|TRBJ2-1
ASSIWDRGNEQF
>TRBV28|TRBJ2-7
ASRDRDYYEQY
>TRBV19|TRBJ2-2
ASSISRNTGELF
>TRBV30|TRBJ1-2
AWGDIRGSYT
>TRBV24-1|TRBJ2-2
ATKPGGGSGELF
>TRBV19|TRBJ2-7
ATQSGRGYEQY
>TRBV3-1|TRBJ1-1
ASSPPTANTEAF
>TRBV4-2|TRBJ2-7
ASSQPDRGRQEQY
>TRBV12-3/TRBV12-4|TRBJ2-1
ASTGEALYNEQF
>TRBV2|TRBJ1-2
ASSERTVVYT
>TRBV12-3/TRBV12-4|TRBJ1-3
ASRLSGSGNTIY
>TRBV28|TRBJ2-4
ASSVLAGGPKNIQY
>TRBV7-3|TRBJ2-3
ASSPWTSGRLSTDTQY
>TRBV20-1|TRBJ1-2
SARDRVSSGYT
>TRBV10-3|TRBJ1-4
AISESMGDLNEKLF
>TRBV7-2|TRBJ2-6
ASLTGGSGANVLT
>TRBV5-5|TRBJ1-4
ASSFTGSTNEKLF
>TRBV10-3|TRBJ2-3
AISPTGSTDTQY
>TRBV2|TRBJ1-1
ASRDTGVEAF
>TRBV15|TRBJ2-1
ATSNGASNEQF
>TRBV7-8|TRBJ2-3
ASSASRQGTDTQY
>TRBV4-3|TRBJ1-3
ASSQVEGPGNTIY
>TRBV12-3/TRBV12-4|TRBJ2-1
ASSLTVSTYNEQF
>TRBV6-1|TRBJ1-5
ASINRALTDSNQPQH
>TRBV5-6|TRBJ2-5
ASSWGLAGPRETQY
>TRBV27|TRBJ2-5
ASSSAPDRVGAQY
>TRBV18|TRBJ2-7
ASSSPTAPYEQY
>TRBV19|TRBJ2-3
ASSMVGQGNPDTQY
>TRBV11-2|TRBJ2-5
ASSFSERFLETQY
>TRBV9|TRBJ1-5
ASTPGYSNQPQH
>TRBV29-1|TRBJ2-1
SVVRGERGYEQF
>TRBV29-1|TRBJ2-1
SVEAGQPDSYNEQF
>TRBV29-1|TRBJ1-2
SVQTAGILYGYT
>TRBV9|TRBJ2-3
ASSVYGVEDTQY
>TRBV7-9|TRBJ1-2
ASSLVQSGMGYGYT
>TRBV12-3/TRBV12-4|TRBJ1-2
ASSPAVRGGMGYT
>TRBV29-1|TRBJ2-5
SVMDTPGETQY
>TRBV6-2/TRBV6-3|TRBJ1-4
ASYTDSGEKLF